Listed below are T cell receptor beta chains from one sample, sequenced in a study of identifying expanded T cells in peripheral blood. This table comes from immunoSEQ multiplex PCR, and its TCRdb copy is limited to in-frame clones, with some not included. The sample contains around 94,000 clones, 85% of which appear only once. Sequencing used blood. The receptors derive from a person aged 18 to 75 in good health. The CDR3 runs from the conserved cysteine through the conserved F or W. The D gene is left open where the match is weak. Not every row has a clone size; where given, it reads once, few, many or a size class.

.	TRBJ1-2	.	TRBV29-1	TGCAGCGGCTACAGGGATAATGGCTACACCTTC	CSGYRDNGYTF
.	TRBJ2-3	.	TRBV29-1	TGCAGCGTTTCTCGTGGAGAGGTCGCAGATACGCAGTATTTT	CSVSRGEVADTQYF
.	TRBJ1-1	.	TRBV19	TGTGCCAGTAGCGCAGGGAGGGACACTGAAGCTTTCTTT	CASSAGRDTEAFF
.	TRBJ2-1	TRBD1	TRBV7-2	TGTGCCAGCAGCTTAACCGCCACAGGGGACAATGAGCAGTTCTTC	CASSLTATGDNEQFF
.	TRBJ1-1	.	TRBV6-1	TGTGCCAGCAGTGAATATAGTCAGCGGAACACTGAAGCTTTCTTT	CASSEYSQRNTEAFF
.	TRBJ1-2	.	TRBV19	TGTGCCAGCAGTTGGGACGCGTCTTACAGGGATATGAACTATGGCTACACCTTC	CASSWDASYRDMNYGYTF
.	TRBJ1-2	.	TRBV20-1	TGCAGTGCTGAGGGTAACTATGGCTACACCTTC	CSAEGNYGYTF
.	TRBJ1-2	.	TRBV18	TGTGCCAGCTCACCTGTGGGGATCGATGGCTACACCTTC	CASSPVGIDGYTF
.	TRBJ2-2	TRBD1	TRBV14	TGTGCCAGCAGCCAAGATTATTACAGGGGGCCAACCGGGGAGCTGTTTTTT	CASSQDYYRGPTGELFF
.	TRBJ2-7	.	TRBV7-2	TGTGCCAGCAGCTTTTATACAGCCTACGAGCAGTACTTC	CASSFYTAYEQYF
.	TRBJ1-4	.	TRBV7-8	TGTGCCAGCAGCCAATTTCGGACCCTCCAGGAAAAACTGTTTTTT	CASSQFRTLQEKLFF
once	TRBJ1-6	.	TRBV7-9	TGTGCCAGCAGCCTCCGGGACGGAAGAATTAGCTCCTATAATTCACCCCTCCACTTT	CASSLRDGRISSYNSPLHF
.	TRBJ2-5	.	TRBV5-1	TGCGCCAGCAGCCCTAGCGACAAGATTATTCAAGAGACCCAGTACTTC	CASSPSDKIIQETQYF
.	TRBJ2-7	.	TRBV7-8	TGTGCCAGCAGCTTTAACAGGGCCTACGAGCAGTACTTC	CASSFNRAYEQYF
.	TRBJ2-7	TRBD1	TRBV7-9	TGTGCCAGCAGCTGGGGGACAGCCTCCTACGAGCAGTACTTC	CASSWGTASYEQYF
.	TRBJ1-1	.	TRBV5-6	TGTGCCAGCAGCTTTTATCTGAACACTGAAGCTTTCTTT	CASSFYLNTEAFF
.	TRBJ1-2	.	TRBV11-2	TGTGCCAGCAGCTTAGTACAGGGAGGCGGCTATGGCTACACCTTC	CASSLVQGGGYGYTF
.	TRBJ2-2	TRBD1	TRBV6-5	TGTGCCAGCAGAGCCGACAGGGGGCAGACCGGGGAGCTGTTTTTT	CASRADRGQTGELFF
.	TRBJ1-2	TRBD1	TRBV27	TGTGCCAGCAGTTTCACAGGGGGCCTTGGCTACACCTTC	CASSFTGGLGYTF
.	TRBJ2-2	.	TRBV7-8	TGTGCCAGCAGCTTAGCGCATTCCGGCACCGGGGAGCTGTTTTTT	CASSLAHSGTGELFF
once	TRBJ1-1	.	TRBV6-6	TGTGCCAGCAGTTACTGGACGGGAGAGACTGAAGCTTTCTTT	CASSYWTGETEAFF
.	TRBJ1-3	.	TRBV29-1	TGCAGCGTTGAAGGGACAAGAGGAGACACCATATATTTT	CSVEGTRGDTIYF
.	TRBJ2-7	.	TRBV11-2	TGTGCCAGCAGCTTAGGCCCCGAACCCTACGAGCAGTACTTC	CASSLGPEPYEQYF
.	TRBJ2-6	.	TRBV27	TGTGCCAGCAGTTTATACTCCGAATCTGGGGCCAACGTCCTGACTTTC	CASSLYSESGANVLTF
.	TRBJ2-7	.	TRBV29-1	TGCAGCGTCTCGGCCGGAAGGTACGAGCAGTACTTC	CSVSAGRYEQYF
.	TRBJ1-5	.	TRBV7-9	TGTGCCAGCAGCCAGGGAATTCAGCCCCAGCATTTT	CASSQGIQPQHF
.	TRBJ1-2	TRBD1	TRBV7-2	TGTGCCAGCAGCCCACAGGGGGTAGACTATGGCTACACCTTC	CASSPQGVDYGYTF
.	TRBJ2-7	.	TRBV7-2	TGTGCCAGCAGCTTAGGTTTCGGACAGTACGAGCAGTACTTC	CASSLGFGQYEQYF
.	TRBJ2-7	.	TRBV6-5	TGTGCCAGCAGTTACTCGGCAGGGTCTACCTACGAGCAGTACTTC	CASSYSAGSTYEQYF
.	TRBJ2-7	TRBD2	TRBV6-6	TGTGCCACCCAGGGGCGGGGGGTCCACGAGCAGTACTTC	CATQGRGVHEQYF
.	TRBJ2-1	TRBD2	TRBV29-1	TGCAGCGTCTCCGATCCCCGACTAGCGGGGGCCCGCAATGAGCAGTTCTTC	CSVSDPRLAGARNEQFF
.	TRBJ2-4	.	TRBV30	TGTGCCTGGAGTAGAAAAGGGGACATTCAGTACTTC	CAWSRKGDIQYF
.	TRBJ2-7	TRBD1	TRBV6-1	TGTGCCAGCAGTGAAACCGGGACAGTCTACGAGCAGTACTTC	CASSETGTVYEQYF
.	TRBJ1-4	.	TRBV7-9	TGTGCCAGCAGCTTTTTCCCGAATGAAAAACTGTTTTTT	CASSFFPNEKLFF
.	TRBJ1-1	.	TRBV18	TGTGCCAGCTCACCACCGGGTGTGAACACTGAAGCTTTCTTT	CASSPPGVNTEAFF
.	TRBJ2-3	.	TRBV7-9	TGTGCCAGCAGCGCCATGGGTGGGACAGATACGCAGTATTTT	CASSAMGGTDTQYF
.	TRBJ2-1	.	TRBV7-9	TGTGCCAGCAGCCTGAGGGGTTCCTACAATGAGCAGTTCTTC	CASSLRGSYNEQFF
.	TRBJ1-4	.	TRBV30	TGTGCCTGGAGTAGGGCACACGAAAAACTGTTTTTT	CAWSRAHEKLFF
.	TRBJ1-1	.	TRBV19	TGTGCCAGTAGCTCGGGGGCTGAAGCTTTCTTT	CASSSGAEAFF
few	TRBJ1-2	.	TRBV5-1	TGCGCCAGCAGTATGGATAACTATGGCTACACCTTC	CASSMDNYGYTF